This T cell receptor (beta chain) emerged from a study of blood T cells in healthy people across ages. General observations from the study: Per million T cells, the diversity of TCR beta decreased roughly linearly as age advanced.

Then a second PCR, running roughly 6 to 11 cycles, was carried out with a sample-barcoded 5' primer and a J-beta primer mix. Every sample returned 2.5 million or more CDR3-containing paired-end reads. Each CDR3 protein is one row after TCRdb ran MiXCR on the 5' RACE reads. This repertoire shows over a million distinct CDR3 sequences, approximately 42% found once; its top ten account for around 4%. Peripheral blood was drawn, approximately 9.4 milliliters per donor. V was clipped by 6 bases and J by 5 bases, with 19 bases between them. The CDR3 loop spans 15 amino acids. From germline, CDR1 is MNHNY and CDR2 SVGAGI (reference sequence). Note on this clonotype: Antigen: not known.

The rearrangement uses TRBV6-6 and TRBJ1-2, with D perhaps matching TRBD1 (5 bases). Sequencing was performed on blood. This sequence was found in a young woman in good health. The CDR3 is CASSPTQGGGYGYTF. The DNA of the CDR3 is TGTGCCAGCAGCCCGACGCAGGGAGGCGGGTATGGCTACACCTTC.